The 15 T cell receptor beta chains below were found in one sample sequenced in a study of spatial heterogeneity in lung cancer (dated by TCRdb to the late 2010s). This specimen's time point label, per the study, means: sample taken at primary tumor resection. Without any cell sorting, TCR sequencing was performed on whole RNA extracted either from tumor and nontumor lung tissue or from cryopreserved PBMC samples. Libraries were prepared through 5' RACE. The sample was run on a NextSeq 500. TCRdb cleaned the public reads at Q25 with fastp, built clones with MiXCR and kept in-frame beta chains. Each CDR3 protein gets just one entry, which takes the most common genes and DNA from the rows behind it. The sample profile shows thousands of distinct CDR3 sequences; 4.5% to 6% of them were found once. The top ten constitute 30% to 45% of the sample. Sequenced material: PBMCs, taken at surgery. The receptors were gathered from a male donor with early-stage non-small cell lung cancer.

The table lists this clonotype with many counts. This chain joins TRBV28 and TRBJ1-1; 8 positions match TRBD1. Losses at the gene ends were 8 bases for V and 11 bases for J; bases not matched to a gene: 7. From germline, CDR1 is MDHEN and CDR2 SYDVKM. The CDR3 totals 11 residues. CDR3 amino acids: CASHGQGAAFF. The CDR3 region has the DNA TGTGCCAGCCATGGACAGGGTGCGGCTTTCTTT.

This clonotype was detected ten times or more. The chain uses TRBV7-9 and TRBJ1-2; no clear D. The germline gives CDR1 SEHNR, CDR2 FQNEAQ (reference sequence). The CDR3 has 13 amino acids. Trimming pared 3 bases from V and 3 bases from J, leaving 8 bases between. CDR3 bases: TGTGCCAGCAGCTTTACGGGCCACTATGGCTACACCTTC. It yields the protein CASSFTGHYGYTF.

This clonotype was counted at least ten times. This rearrangement joins TRBV2 to TRBJ1-5; 7 bases fit TRBD1. From germline, CDR1 is SNHLY and CDR2 FYNNEI. The V segment lost 6 bases and the J segment 1 base; nucleotides outside the gene matches: 9. The CDR3 totals 16 residues. The CDR3 DNA follows: TGTGCCAGCAGGGCCCACAGGGGAATAAGCAATCAGCCCCAGCATTTT. It encodes CASRAHRGISNQPQHF.

Many counts were recorded for this clonotype. The genes are TRBV21-1 and TRBJ2-2. TRBV21-1 is classified as a pseudogene. This CDR3 spans 16 amino acids. CDR3 DNA: TGTGCCAGCAGCGTCACGCCGACCCCAGTCAGCGGGGAGCTGTTTTTT. Translating it yields CASSVTPTPVSGELFF.

This clonotype has at least ten counts. The V gene is TRBV6-2 or TRBV6-3, the J gene TRBJ2-3, with TRBD2 matching 7 bases. J was trimmed by 1 base and V by 5 bases; bases with no gene match: 12. The CDR3 runs to 17 residues. Germline CDR1 and CDR2: MNHEY and SVGEGT. CDR3 protein: CASSPRGFAGGTDTQYF. The CDR3 nucleotides are TGTGCCAGCAGTCCGCGGGGATTTGCGGGGGGCACAGATACGCAGTATTTT.

This clonotype is judged medium-sized. CDR3 sequence (DNA): TGTGCCAGCTCACCGCTCATGGAGACCCAGTACTTC. This sequence encodes CASSPLMETQYF. This chain links TRBV18 with TRBJ2-5; D remains unclear. The V gene lost 3 bases and the J gene lost 5 bases, with 7 bases spanning the gap. The CDR3 totals 12 residues. The germline V gene has CDR1 KGHSH and CDR2 LQKENI.

This clonotype was counted many times. This chain uses TRBV7-9 with TRBJ2-1; TRBD2 might be the D (6 bases). Per germline, CDR1 SEHNR and CDR2 FQNEAQ (reference sequence). V was pared by 8 bases and J by 9 bases, with 14 bases between. The length of the CDR3 is 12 residues. The CDR3: CASHTLASEQFF. For the CDR3, the DNA is TGTGCCAGCCACACTCTAGCGAGTGAGCAGTTCTTC.

This clonotype was observed many times. This sequence joins TRBV6-2 or TRBV6-3 and TRBJ1-6; no reliable D call. With 6 bases removed from V and 7 bases from J, the gap between germline ends came to 19 bases. CDR1 MNHEY and CDR2 SVGEGT come from the germline V gene. The CDR3 length is 16 residues. The CDR3 DNA reads TGTGCCAGCAGCGGATTTCGGTATGCGGGAAATTCACCCCTCCACTTT. As protein: CASSGFRYAGNSPLHF.

This clonotype was counted ten times or more. The chain carries TRBV10-2 and TRBJ2-1; a possible D gene is TRBD1 (5 bases). The germline gives CDR1 WSHSY, CDR2 SAAADI. The CDR3 consists of 14 residues. With 2 bases removed from V and 4 bases from J, the gap between germline ends came to 9 bases. The CDR3 nucleotides read TGCGCCAGCAGTGAGCAGGGATCTTACAATGAGCAGTTCTTC. It codes for CASSEQGSYNEQFF.

This clonotype was detected many times. The chain couples TRBV7-9 to TRBJ1-3, with no clear D. V gave up 1 base and J gave up 8 bases, with 3 bases separating them. CDR3 length: 11 amino acids. Germline V gene sequence: CDR1 SEHNR, CDR2 FQNEAQ (reference sequence). The CDR3 loop reads CASSLDYTIYF. The CDR3 DNA is TGTGCCAGCAGCTTAGATTACACCATATATTTT.

There are many counts of this clonotype. The chain uses TRBV3-1 and TRBJ2-3; D is uncertain. The CDR3 consists of 14 residues. Germline V gene data show CDR1 as LGHDT and CDR2 as YNNKEL (reference sequence). V lost 4 bases, J lost 6 bases, and 14 bases lay in between. The chain's CDR3 is CASSPEDSRDTQYF. CDR3 sequence (DNA): TGTGCCAGCAGCCCCGAAGATAGCCGCGATACGCAGTATTTT.

This clonotype has at least ten counts. The chain employs TRBV30 and TRBJ2-7; the D is unclear. Germline CDR1 is GTSNPN and CDR2 is SVGIG (reference sequence). This CDR3 spans 13 amino acids. V was cut by 6 bases and J by 5 bases, with 17 bases left in between. The chain's CDR3 is CACLEVEMNEQYF. Here the CDR3 DNA reads TGTGCCTGCTTAGAGGTGGAAATGAACGAGCAGTACTTC. The full variable domain, completed using reference TRBV30 and TRBJ2-7, is SQTIHQWPATLVQPVGSPLSLECTVEGTSNPNLYWYRQAAGRGLQLLFYSVGIGQISSEVPQNLSASRPQDRQFILSSKKLLLSDSGFYLCACLEVEMNEQYFGPGTRLTVT.

This clonotype came up many times. The chain employs TRBV5-1 and TRBJ1-2; no clear D. The CDR3 extends over 12 amino acids. Germline CDR1 reads SGHRS; CDR2 reads YFSETQ. Trimming cost V 2 bases and J 3 bases, with 5 bases left between them. The CDR3 DNA is TGCGCCAGCAGCTTCCTGGACTATGGCTACACCTTC. Protein: CASSFLDYGYTF.

There are many counts of this clonotype. The chain joins TRBV29-1 to TRBJ2-3; D is possibly TRBD1 or TRBD2 (5 bases each). V lost 6 bases and J 6 bases, leaving 34 bases between the germline ends. CDR1 is SQVTM, CDR2 ANQGSEA, per germline. CDR3 length: 19 amino acids. DNA of the CDR3: TGCAGCGTCCCGGTGGCCAGGGACCCTTTTGGGGCGGTTGTGGATACGCAGTATTTT. Encoded protein: CSVPVARDPFGAVVDTQYF.

Within the sample, this clonotype is medium-sized (0.01 to 0.1%). V and J are TRBV28 and TRBJ2-1, with 7 positions matching TRBD1. Germline V gives CDR1 MDHEN, CDR2 SYDVKM. The CDR3 runs 13 residues. J gave up 7 bases and V 5 bases, and 5 bases lay outside the gene matches. The CDR3: CASSTHRGNEQFF. The DNA of the CDR3 is TGTGCCAGCAGTACCCACAGGGGAAATGAGCAGTTCTTC.